One and the same sample provided the 2 T cell receptor beta chains below, sequenced in a study of radiotherapy plus CTLA-4 blockade in lung cancer listed by TCRdb under 2018. The library came from the immunoSEQ multiplex PCR assay. TCRdb holds this immuneACCESS table with in-frame rearrangements only. Some clones are missing; in checked studies, unresolved V genes explain under half, and the rest has no known cause. Counted in this sample were about 45,000 clones; around 63% of them appeared once. Jointly, the top ten make up approximately 17% of the sample. This sample comprised peripheral blood, obtained from a patient treated with radiotherapy plus ipilimumab. These receptors were taken from a human donor with non-small cell lung cancer who had a partial response to radiotherapy plus ipilimumab.

The CDR3, as DNA: TGCAGCGTTAACGGACAGGGGACTTTCGAGCAGTACTTC. This translates into CSVNGQGTFEQYF. The chain combines TRBV29-1 with TRBJ2-7; 9 nucleotides line up with TRBD1. CDR1 and CDR2 from the germline V gene are SQVTM and ANQGSEA. The V gene end was trimmed by 5 bases and the J gene end by 6 bases; junction bases not matched to a gene: 8. There are 13 residues in the CDR3.

The chain has TRBV14 and TRBJ2-7, with D perhaps TRBD1 (6 bases). The CDR3 consists of 17 residues. From germline, CDR1 is SGHDN and CDR2 FVKESK. The V and J ends lost 0 bases and 0 bases respectively, with 15 bases between them. The chain's CDR3 is CASSQDYREWSSYEQYF. The CDR3 DNA reads TGTGCCAGCAGCCAAGACTACAGGGAGTGGTCCTCCTACGAGCAGTACTTC.